These 12 T cell receptor beta chains came from one sample sequenced in a study of cytomegalovirus exposure and HLA in healthy donors (dated by TCRdb to about 2017). The method was the immunoSEQ multiplex PCR assay. The multiplex PCR relied on a mix of 60 forward primers for TCR Vbeta segments and 13 reverse primers for TCR Jbeta segments. This immuneACCESS table, as held by TCRdb, lists in-frame sequences with V and J called but not all clones. Of the missing ones, under half trace to an unresolved V gene in checked studies; the others have no known cause. For this sample the table gives around 150,000 clones, of which 76% were detected only once. The top ten constitute 3% to 3.5% of the sample. Sequencing was performed on PBMCs. The receptors were gathered from a male donor in good health and CMV-seronegative.

The table lists this clone with a few counts. The V and J genes are TRBV28 and TRBJ1-3; no clear D gene. Between the trimmed V and J ends, which lost 5 bases and 2 bases, there was a span of 10 bases. The CDR3 contains 14 residues. Germline CDR1 is MDHEN and CDR2 is SYDVKM. The DNA of the CDR3 is TGTGCCAGCAGTCGGGGAGGGACTGGAAACACCATATATTTT. Encoded protein: CASSRGGTGNTIYF.

The gene calls are TRBV28 and TRBJ1-6, with 9 bases aligning to TRBD1. Unmatched junction bases numbered 9, after V lost 4 bases and J lost 5 bases. This CDR3 region has 17 residues. Germline CDR1 and CDR2: MDHEN and SYDVKM. The CDR3 protein is CASSSSGTGHNNSPLHF. CDR3 in DNA: TGTGCCAGCAGTTCCTCCGGGACAGGGCATAATAATTCACCCCTCCACTTT.

In regard to this clone: Sequence at one end of the junction differs from germline and may be a read error. J is TRBJ2-1 and V is TRBV2; D is ambiguous. In germline, CDR1 is SNHLY, CDR2 FYNNEI. This CDR3 is 13 amino acids long. CDR3 loop: CASREEHYNEQFF. CDR3 bases: TGTGCCAGCAGGGAAGAGCACTACAATGAGCAGTTCTTC.

This clone was counted only a few times. This rearrangement joins TRBV28 to TRBJ1-3; no clear D gene. Trimming removed 5 bases from V and 1 base from J, with 15 bases in between. Germline V gives CDR1 MDHEN, CDR2 SYDVKM. The CDR3 totals 16 residues. DNA of the CDR3: TGTGCCAGCAGTCACTTAGAACGGTCGTCTGGAAACACCATATATTTT. It yields the protein CASSHLERSSGNTIYF.

V is TRBV4-1 and J is TRBJ2-3; no definite D call. V was trimmed by 3 bases and J by 3 bases, leaving 7 bases between them. Per the germline V gene, CDR1 is MGHRA and CDR2 is YSYEKL. The CDR3 totals 13 residues. The CDR3: CASSQLETDTQYF. Here the CDR3 DNA reads TGCGCCAGCAGCCAGCTAGAAACAGATACGCAGTATTTT.

There are a few counts of this clone. This chain uses TRBV5-1 with TRBJ2-5, with D maybe TRBD1 (5 bases). Gene TRBJ2-7 matches the end of the DNA better, so the J call may be wrong. From germline, CDR1 is SGHRS and CDR2 YFSETQ. The CDR3 spans 14 residues. The CDR3 sequence is CASSLAGPSYEQYF. The CDR3 region has the DNA TGCGCCAGCAGCTTGGCAGGGCCGTCCTACGAGCAGTACTTC.

The gene calls are TRBV5-4 and TRBJ2-3; TRBD2 matches 14 bases. The J segment lost 6 bases and the V segment lost 3 bases, leaving 6 bases of the junction unmatched. Germline assignment: CDR1 SGHNT and CDR2 YYREEE (reference sequence). The CDR3 runs 16 residues. This CDR3 is CASSSGTSGRGDTQYF. The CDR3 coding sequence is TGTGCCAGCAGCTCCGGGACTAGCGGGAGAGGTGATACGCAGTATTTT.

This chain joins TRBV28 and TRBJ1-5, with TRBD1 identical over 10 bases. With 6 bases clipped from V and 6 bases from J, the junction kept 8 bases outside the gene matches. CDR3 size: 15 residues. CDR1 and CDR2 from the germline V gene are MDHEN and SYDVKM. For the CDR3, the DNA is TGTGCCAGCAGGTCTGACAGGGGGCCCGGTCAGCCCCAGCATTTT. Its protein product is CASRSDRGPGQPQHF. The full variable domain, with the rest looked up from reference TRBV28 and TRBJ1-5, is DVKVTQSSRYLVKRTGEKVFLECVQDMDHENMFWYRQDPGLGLRLIYFSYDVKMKEKGDIPEGYSVSREKKERFSLILESASTNQTSMYLCASRSDRGPGQPQHFGDGTRLSIL.

The V and J genes are TRBV28 and TRBJ2-1, with 13 bases that match TRBD2. V was clipped by 5 bases and J by 10 bases; unmatched bases: 8. The CDR3 contains 15 residues. The V gene's germline CDR1 is MDHEN and CDR2 SYDVKM. The CDR3: CASSTPGTSGNEQFF. DNA for the CDR3: TGTGCCAGCAGTACGCCCGGGACTAGCGGGAACGAGCAGTTCTTC.

This clone was seen a handful of times. The chain has TRBV7-8 and TRBJ1-5; D is undetermined. Trimming left V 5 bases short and J 0 bases short, with 8 bases between. Germline V gene lookup returns CDR1 SGHVS and CDR2 FQNEAQ. This CDR3 region has 14 residues. CDR3 sequence reads: CASSPRHSNQPQHF. In DNA form, the CDR3 reads TGTGCCAGCAGCCCCAGGCATAGCAATCAGCCCCAGCATTTT.

This clone came up once. This chain uses TRBV19 with TRBJ1-5; D is uncertain. The V end was cut by 6 bases, the J end by 0 bases, with 6 bases between. The CDR3 is made up of 13 amino acids. CDR1 is LNHDA and CDR2 is SQIVND in the germline V gene (reference sequence). The CDR3: CASRPYSNQPQHF. CDR3 bases: TGTGCCAGTAGGCCCTATAGCAATCAGCCCCAGCATTTT. Based on the CDR3 plus reference TRBV19 and TRBJ1-5, the full variable domain is DGGITQSPKYLFRKEGQNVTLSCEQNLNHDAMYWYRQDPGQGLRLIYYSQIVNDFQKGDIAEGYSVSREKKESFPLTVTSAQKNPTAFYLCASRPYSNQPQHFGDGTRLSIL.

The chain links TRBV19 to TRBJ1-1; TRBD1 matches at 7 bases. J was trimmed by 4 bases and V by 7 bases; bases with no gene match: 12. The CDR3 runs 15 residues. Germline V lookup: CDR1 LNHDA, CDR2 SQIVND (reference sequence). CDR3 loop: CASTSPVAGGTEAFF. In nucleotides, the CDR3 is TGTGCCAGTACCTCTCCGGTCGCAGGGGGCACTGAAGCTTTCTTT.